The next 7 T cell receptor beta chains were all read from a single sample in a study of metastatic and nonmetastatic thyroid tumors. TCRdb reprocessed the PCR reads using MiXCR. The profile shows 25,000 to 30,000 clones, about 15% of them singletons. All patients were untreated before thyroid surgery. Sequencing was done on a sample of blood. These TCRs come from a male donor with papillary thyroid cancer or a benign thyroid nodule (not recorded which). Some clones in this sample may be carry-over from other donors' samples.

This clone was observed a handful of times. At one end, the junction sequence differs from germline, possibly due to a read error. J is TRBJ1-2 and V is TRBV2; no reliable D call. CDR1 is SNHLY, CDR2 FYNNEI, per germline. The CDR3 sequence is 12 residues long. In DNA form, the CDR3 reads TGTGCCAGCAGTGTCAAGGGCCGCGGCTACACATTC. Translation gives CASSVKGRGYTF.

This clone was observed many times. Other DNA sequences within the sample encode an identical CDR3. The chain has TRBV5-1 and TRBJ1-5; D remains unclear. V was trimmed by 4 bases and J by 6 bases, leaving 11 bases between them. CDR1 SGHRS and CDR2 YFSETQ come from the germline V gene. CDR3 length: 13 amino acids. The CDR3 nucleotides read TGCGCCAGCAGCCTAACTCCGGGTCAGCCCCAGCATTTT. This encodes CASSLTPGQPQHF. Together with reference TRBV5-1 and TRBJ1-5, the CDR3 gives the full variable domain: KAGVTQTPRYLIKTRGQQVTLSCSPISGHRSVSWYQQTPGQGLQFLFEYFSETQRNKGNFPGRFSGRQFSNSRSEMNVSTLELGDSALYLCASSLTPGQPQHFGDGTRLSIL.

V usage is TRBV20-1 and J usage is TRBJ2-7; D uncertain. Germline V CDR1 and CDR2: DFQATT, SNEGSKA (reference sequence). V was shortened by 4 bases and J by 1 base, with 14 bases between the two germline ends. CDR3 size: 14 residues. The CDR3 DNA reads as TGCAGTGCTACAAGTCGGGCGAATTCCTACGAGCAGTACTTC. It translates to CSATSRANSYEQYF.

Concerning this clone: A read error may produce the germline difference seen at one junction end. The sample has other DNA sequences that encode this CDR3 too. The CDR3 DNA sequence: TGTGCCAGCAGCTTATCGGCAAATCAGCCCCAGCACTTT. Its protein is CASSLSANQPQHF. V and J are TRBV11-1 and TRBJ1-5; the D is unclear. Germline CDR1 reads SGHAT; CDR2 reads FQDESV (reference sequence). The CDR3 totals 13 residues.

This clone came up many times. The chain recombines TRBV9 with TRBJ2-7; D is unclear. The CDR3 contains 15 residues. V lost 4 bases, J lost 5 bases, and 19 bases lay in between. Looked up from germline, CDR1 is SGDLS and CDR2 is YYNGEE. The CDR3 DNA sequence: TGTGCCAGCAGCTCTGACTTAGGAGTTATTAACGAGCAGTACTTC. Protein product: CASSSDLGVINEQYF.

In the case of this clone: This sequence may be a read error, since a much larger clone differs from it by one base. This sequence joins TRBV9 and TRBJ2-7; D might be TRBD2 (5 bases). V was cut by 4 bases and J by 9 bases, with 20 bases left in between. Germline V gene sequence: CDR1 SGDLS, CDR2 YYNGEE. This CDR3 region has 14 residues. The CDR3 is CASSPPEDGFGQYF. CDR3 in DNA: TGTGCCAGCAGCCCCCCGGAGGATGGGTTCGGGCAGTACTTC.

In its sample, this clone was seen many times. The gene calls are TRBV3-1 and TRBJ2-3; D may be TRBD2 (5 bases). The CDR3 totals 15 residues. The germline V gene encodes CDR1 LGHDT and CDR2 YNNKEL (reference sequence). Trimming took 5 bases from V and 0 from J, leaving 12 bases between them. The chain's CDR3 is CASSIRETSTDTQYF. The CDR3 DNA follows: TGTGCCAGCAGCATCCGGGAAACTAGCACAGATACGCAGTATTTT.